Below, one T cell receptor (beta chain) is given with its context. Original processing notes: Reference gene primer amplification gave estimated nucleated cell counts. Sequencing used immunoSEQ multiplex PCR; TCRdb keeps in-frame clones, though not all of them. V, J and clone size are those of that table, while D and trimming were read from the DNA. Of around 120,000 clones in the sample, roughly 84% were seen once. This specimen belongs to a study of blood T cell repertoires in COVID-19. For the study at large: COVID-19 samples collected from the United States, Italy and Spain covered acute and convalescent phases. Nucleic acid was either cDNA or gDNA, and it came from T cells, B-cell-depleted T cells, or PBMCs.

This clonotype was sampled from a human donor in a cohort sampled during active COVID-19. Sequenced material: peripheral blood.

The CDR3 DNA reads TGCGCCAGCAGCGTGGGAGCAGGGGGCACGGAGCCCCAGCATTTT. Its protein product is CASSVGAGGTEPQHF. The chain recombines TRBV5-1 with TRBJ1-5; 8 nucleotides match TRBD1. CDR1 is SGHRS and CDR2 is YFSETQ in the germline V gene. V gave up 4 bases and J gave up 8 bases; unmatched junction bases: 11. The CDR3 runs 15 residues. Combining the CDR3 with reference TRBV5-1 and TRBJ1-5 gives the whole variable domain KAGVTQTPRYLIKTRGQQVTLSCSPISGHRSVSWYQQTPGQGLQFLFEYFSETQRNKGNFPGRFSGRQFSNSRSEMNVSTLELGDSALYLCASSVGAGGTEPQHFGDGTRLSIL.